These 23 T cell receptor beta chains came from one sample sequenced in a study of blood T cell repertoires in COVID-19. Assay: immunoSEQ multiplex PCR; the TCRdb copy retains only in-frame clones and omits some. This sample has about 240,000 clones, with roughly nine tenths found just once. Specimen: peripheral blood. The receptors stem from a man aged 55 to 70 with acute or convalescent COVID-19.

This chain links TRBV29-1 with TRBJ1-1, with TRBD1 matching 9 bases. This CDR3 is built from 18 residues. The J segment lost 2 bases and the V segment lost 6 bases, leaving 19 bases of the junction unmatched. The germline gives CDR1 SQVTM, CDR2 ANQGSEA. The CDR3 protein is CSVFPGTGNWAGNTEAFF. As DNA, the CDR3 is TGCAGCGTCTTCCCCGGGACAGGGAACTGGGCAGGAAACACTGAAGCTTTCTTT.

This rearrangement joins TRBV28 to TRBJ2-7; maybe TRBD1 (6 bases). The CDR3 is made up of 14 amino acids. V was cut by 1 base and J by 5 bases, with 12 bases left in between. Germline loops: CDR1 MDHEN, CDR2 SYDVKM. The CDR3 sequence: CASSLSHRANEQYF. CDR3 DNA: TGTGCCAGCAGTTTATCCCACAGGGCAAACGAGCAGTACTTC.

V is TRBV28 and J is TRBJ1-2; D remains unclear. The ends were cut back, 2 bases at V and 4 bases at J, with 5 bases in the middle. CDR1 and CDR2 (germline): MDHEN, SYDVKM. The CDR3 extends over 12 amino acids. The CDR3 loop reads CASSLLAYGYTF. The CDR3 DNA reads as TGTGCCAGCAGTTTACTGGCCTATGGCTACACCTTC.

This chain joins TRBV7-9 and TRBJ2-5; 8 bases agree with TRBD2. Per germline, CDR1 SEHNR and CDR2 FQNEAQ (reference sequence). The CDR3 is 16 residues long. J lost 0 bases, V lost 5 bases, and 8 bases had no gene match. DNA for the CDR3: TGTGCCAGCAGCCCCGACTACGGGGGGGACCAAGAGACCCAGTACTTC. Protein: CASSPDYGGDQETQYF.

The chain is built from TRBV6-1 and TRBJ1-2; a weak D match, TRBD1 (5 bases). CDR1 and CDR2 from the germline V gene are MNHNS and SASEGT. The V end was cut by 1 base, the J end by 4 bases, with 10 bases between. The CDR3 is made up of 14 amino acids. CDR3 in DNA: TGTGCCAGCAGTGAAGAACGGGGGATCTATGGCTACACCTTC. It is translated as CASSEERGIYGYTF.

CDR3 bases: TGTGCCAGCAGCCAAGATTGGGGCACCTACGAGCAGTACTTC. This translates into CASSQDWGTYEQYF. The chain couples TRBV14 to TRBJ2-7; maybe TRBD1 (5 bases). This CDR3 spans 14 amino acids. V lost 0 bases, J lost 2 bases, and 8 bases lay in between. CDR1 SGHDN and CDR2 FVKESK come from the germline V gene.

As DNA, the CDR3 is TGTGCCAGCAGTCGACCCCGGGGGGAGCAGTACTTC. Amino acids: CASSRPRGEQYF. V is TRBV6-5 and J is TRBJ2-7, with a weak D call TRBD2 (6 bases). The CDR3 runs 12 residues. Germline CDR1 and CDR2: MNHEY and SVGAGI. V was trimmed by 5 bases and J by 7 bases, leaving 12 bases between them.

This clone was observed a handful of times. This chain uses TRBV6-5 with TRBJ2-5, with unresolved D. Germline CDR1 MNHEY, CDR2 SVGAGI. CDR3 length: 15 amino acids. V lost 0 bases to trimming and J lost 0 bases, with 8 bases between them. CDR3 sequence (DNA): TGTGCCAGCAGTTACTCGATTAGTAACCAAGAGACCCAGTACTTC. Amino acid sequence: CASSYSISNQETQYF.

V usage is TRBV7-9 and J usage is TRBJ2-1; 10 nucleotides line up with TRBD1. The V segment lost 4 bases and the J segment 7 bases; nucleotides outside the gene matches: 4. The CDR3 loop spans 14 amino acids. In germline, CDR1 is SEHNR, CDR2 FQNEAQ (reference sequence). The CDR3 DNA reads as TGTGCCAGCAGCTCTGGGGACAGGGGAAATGAGCAGTTCTTC. It is translated as CASSSGDRGNEQFF.

This chain uses TRBV5-1 with TRBJ2-7; 11 nucleotides align to TRBD2. CDR3 length: 17 residues. Trimming removed 2 bases from V and 4 bases from J; junction bases left unmatched: 11. Per the germline V gene, CDR1 is SGHRS and CDR2 is YFSETQ. CDR3 nucleotide sequence: TGCGCCAGCAGCTTCGGGACTAGCGGTCCTCGGGGTTACGAGCAGTACTTC. It codes for CASSFGTSGPRGYEQYF.

V gene TRBV7-9 combines with J gene TRBJ1-6; a weak D match, TRBD1 (6 bases). V lost 5 bases, J lost 13 bases, and 21 bases lay in between. The germline V gene encodes CDR1 SEHNR and CDR2 FQNEAQ (reference sequence). The CDR3 has 15 amino acids. CDR3 bases: TGTGCCAGCAGCCCGAGACCCAGACAGGCGGGTCCCCTCCACTTT. Translated: CASSPRPRQAGPLHF.

The chain has TRBV28 and TRBJ2-3; 8 nucleotides align to TRBD2. CDR3 size: 15 residues. J gave up 4 bases and V 6 bases, and 9 bases lay outside the gene matches. CDR1 and CDR2 from the germline V gene are MDHEN and SYDVKM. Here the CDR3 reads CASRESGRTADTQYF. The DNA of the CDR3 is TGTGCCAGCAGGGAGAGCGGGAGAACAGCAGATACGCAGTATTTT.

The chain is built from TRBV5-1 and TRBJ1-1, with D tentatively TRBD1 (5 bases). This CDR3 is 12 amino acids long. The germline CDR1 and CDR2 sequences are SGHRS and YFSETQ. V shed 4 bases and J shed 5 bases, with 9 bases lying between them. The CDR3 DNA follows: TGCGCCAGCAGCCCCAGGGAAACTGAAGCTTTCTTT. Protein sequence: CASSPRETEAFF. Full variable domain (rest looked up from reference TRBV5-1 and TRBJ1-1): KAGVTQTPRYLIKTRGQQVTLSCSPISGHRSVSWYQQTPGQGLQFLFEYFSETQRNKGNFPGRFSGRQFSNSRSEMNVSTLELGDSALYLCASSPRETEAFFGQGTRLTVV.

This clone has more than one count but fewer than ten. V is TRBV6-5 and J is TRBJ1-6; D is unresolved. Germline V lookup: CDR1 MNHEY, CDR2 SVGAGI. This CDR3 has 13 amino acids. V dropped 7 bases and J dropped 1 base, with 5 bases sitting between them. The CDR3 DNA reads TGTGCCAGCATCGTTTCCTATAATTCACCCCTCCACTTT. Protein: CASIVSYNSPLHF.

This rearrangement joins TRBV21-1 to TRBJ2-5; no DNA check was done on the table's D call, TRBD1. TRBV21-1 is an annotated pseudogene. The CDR3 covers 18 residues. The CDR3 spells CASSPTRPKGQGVETQYF. In nucleotides, the CDR3 is TGTGCCAGCAGCCCCACCCGGCCAAAGGGACAGGGGGTAGAGACCCAGTACTTC.

This clone showed up many times. The gene calls are TRBV12-3 or TRBV12-4 and TRBJ2-7, with 8 nucleotides matching TRBD1. The CDR3 length is 13 residues. V shed 7 bases, J shed 6 bases, and the junction held 8 bases outside the gene matches. Here the CDR3 DNA reads TGTGCCAGCACTGGACAGGGTGTTGGCGAGCAGTACTTC. Residues: CASTGQGVGEQYF.

The chain recombines TRBV19 with TRBJ2-2; D unresolved. V shed 4 bases and J shed 8 bases, with 8 bases lying between them. Per germline, CDR1 LNHDA and CDR2 SQIVND (reference sequence). The CDR3 spans 12 residues. Here the CDR3 reads CASSTLRGELFF. In DNA, the CDR3 is TGTGCCAGTAGTACCCTGAGGGGGGAGCTGTTTTTT.

The CDR3 is CAWTPKGASYEQYF. The CDR3 DNA reads as TGTGCCTGGACGCCCAAGGGGGCGTCCTACGAGCAGTACTTC. The chain is built from TRBV30 and TRBJ2-7; 7 bases are shared with TRBD1. V dropped 4 bases and J dropped 1; count of bases not matched to a gene: 7. The CDR3 consists of 14 residues. Per the germline V gene, CDR1 is GTSNPN and CDR2 is SVGIG (reference sequence). The full variable domain, rest sourced from reference TRBV30 and TRBJ2-7, is SQTIHQWPATLVQPVGSPLSLECTVEGTSNPNLYWYRQAAGRGLQLLFYSVGIGQISSEVPQNLSASRPQDRQFILSSKKLLLSDSGFYLCAWTPKGASYEQYFGPGTRLTVT.

The rearrangement uses TRBV5-5 and TRBJ2-7, with D hard to call. V lost 5 bases and J 5 bases, leaving 14 bases between the germline ends. The CDR3 totals 13 residues. CDR1 SGHKS and CDR2 YYEKEE come from the germline V gene (reference sequence). DNA for the CDR3: TGTGCCAGCAGTGCCGCAGGTGTCAACGAGCAGTACTTC. It encodes CASSAAGVNEQYF.

The chain combines TRBV5-6 with TRBJ2-7; the match to TRBD2 covers 13 bases. There are 17 residues in the CDR3. Germline CDR1 SGHDT, CDR2 YYEEEE. With V trimmed by 4 bases and J by 5 bases, 12 bases remained unmatched. The CDR3 is CASSESGTSGMFDEQYF. In nucleotides, the CDR3 is TGTGCCAGCAGCGAATCCGGGACTAGCGGGATGTTCGACGAGCAGTACTTC.

This chain uses TRBV19 with TRBJ2-7, with 8 bases identical to TRBD1. Germline lookup yields CDR1 LNHDA and CDR2 SQIVND (reference sequence). This CDR3 is built from 14 residues. Unmatched junction bases numbered 9, after V lost 5 bases and J lost 6 bases. This CDR3 is CASSARDRRGEQYF. The CDR3 DNA sequence: TGTGCCAGTAGTGCCCGGGACAGGCGGGGCGAGCAGTACTTC.

The chain combines TRBV5-5 with TRBJ2-7, with 10 nucleotides matching TRBD1. The ends lost 9 bases at V and 2 bases at J; junction bases unmatched: 11. There are 15 residues in the CDR3. Germline lookup yields CDR1 SGHKS and CDR2 YYEKEE (reference sequence). CDR3 loop: CATNPGTGATYEQYF. In nucleotides, the CDR3 is TGTGCCACCAACCCCGGGACAGGGGCCACCTACGAGCAGTACTTC.

The chain links TRBV27 to TRBJ2-1, with a tentative D call TRBD1 (6 bases). The V gene's germline CDR1 is MNHEY and CDR2 SMNVEV (reference sequence). Trimming took 8 bases from V and 9 from J, leaving 14 bases between them. The length of the CDR3 is 12 residues. CDR3 region: CASGRGRGEQFF. The CDR3 bases are TGTGCCAGCGGCAGGGGCCGGGGTGAGCAGTTCTTC.